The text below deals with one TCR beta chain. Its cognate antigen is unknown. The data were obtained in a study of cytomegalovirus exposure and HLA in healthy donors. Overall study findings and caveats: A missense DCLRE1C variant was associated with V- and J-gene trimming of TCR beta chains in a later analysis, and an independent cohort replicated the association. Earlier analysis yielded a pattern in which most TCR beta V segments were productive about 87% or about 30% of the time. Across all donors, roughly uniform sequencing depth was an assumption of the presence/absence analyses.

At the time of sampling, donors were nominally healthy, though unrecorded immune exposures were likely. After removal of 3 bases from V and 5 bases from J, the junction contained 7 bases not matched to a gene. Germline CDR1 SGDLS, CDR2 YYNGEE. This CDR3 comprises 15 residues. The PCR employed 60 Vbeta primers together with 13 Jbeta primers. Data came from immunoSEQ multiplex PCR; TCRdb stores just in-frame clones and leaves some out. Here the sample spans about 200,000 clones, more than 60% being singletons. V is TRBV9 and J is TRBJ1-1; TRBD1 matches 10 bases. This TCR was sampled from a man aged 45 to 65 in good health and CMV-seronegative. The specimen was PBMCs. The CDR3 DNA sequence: TGTGCCAGCAGCGACCGACAGGGGGCGAGGACTGAAGCTTTCTTT. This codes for CASSDRQGARTEAFF.